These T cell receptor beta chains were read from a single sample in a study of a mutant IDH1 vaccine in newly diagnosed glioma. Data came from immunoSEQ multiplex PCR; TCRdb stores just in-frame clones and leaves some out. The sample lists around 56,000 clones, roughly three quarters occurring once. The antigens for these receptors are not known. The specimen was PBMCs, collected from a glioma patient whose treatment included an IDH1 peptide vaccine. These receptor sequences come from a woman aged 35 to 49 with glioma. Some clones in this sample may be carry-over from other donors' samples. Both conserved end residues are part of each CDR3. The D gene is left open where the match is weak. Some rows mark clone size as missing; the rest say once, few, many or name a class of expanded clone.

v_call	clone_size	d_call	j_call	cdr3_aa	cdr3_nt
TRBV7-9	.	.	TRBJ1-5	CASSPISDAQPQHF	TGTGCCAGCAGCCCCATTTCGGATGCGCAGCCCCAGCATTTT
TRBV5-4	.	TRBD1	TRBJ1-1	CASSFRDSRGTEAFF	TGTGCCAGCAGCTTCCGGGACAGTCGGGGGACTGAAGCTTTCTTT
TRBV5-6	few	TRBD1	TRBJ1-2	CASSWTDRIYGYTF	TGTGCCAGCAGCTGGACGGACAGGATCTATGGCTACACCTTC
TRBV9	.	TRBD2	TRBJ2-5	CASSASSGGAQETQYF	TGTGCCAGCAGCGCCTCTAGCGGGGGGGCACAAGAGACCCAGTACTTC
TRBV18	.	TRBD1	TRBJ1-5	CASSRTGTGVQPQHF	TGTGCCAGCTCACGCACCGGGACAGGGGTTCAGCCCCAGCATTTT
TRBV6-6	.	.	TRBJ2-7	CASSYSHGGDSYEQYF	TGTGCCAGCAGTTACTCACACGGGGGTGACTCCTACGAGCAGTACTTC
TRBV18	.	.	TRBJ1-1	CASSPSTTTDTEAFF	TGTGCCAGCTCACCTTCAACAACAACGGACACTGAAGCTTTCTTT
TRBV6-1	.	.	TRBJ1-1	CASSELRFMNTEAFF	TGTGCCAGCAGTGAACTCCGGTTTATGAACACTGAAGCTTTCTTT
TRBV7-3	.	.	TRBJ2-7	CASSSRRQGHSYEQYF	TGTGCCAGCAGCTCCCGAAGGCAGGGGCACTCCTACGAGCAGTACTTC
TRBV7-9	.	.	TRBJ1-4	CASSLVATATNEKLFF	TGTGCCAGCAGCTTAGTGGCCACGGCAACTAATGAAAAACTGTTTTTT
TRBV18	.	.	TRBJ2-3	CASSRQGISTDTQYF	TGTGCCAGCTCACGGCAGGGGATAAGCACAGATACGCAGTATTTT
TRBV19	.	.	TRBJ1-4	CASSRGANEKLFF	TGTGCCAGTAGTCGGGGAGCTAATGAAAAACTGTTTTTT
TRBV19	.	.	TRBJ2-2	CATTDSNTGELFF	TGTGCCACCACAGACTCGAACACCGGGGAGCTGTTTTTT
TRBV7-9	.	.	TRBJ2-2	CASSLVQGAGELFF	TGTGCCAGCAGCTTAGTGCAAGGGGCCGGGGAGCTGTTTTTT
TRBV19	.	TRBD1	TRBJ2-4	CASAGGAGKNIQYF	TGTGCCAGTGCAGGGGGCGCTGGCAAAAACATTCAGTACTTC
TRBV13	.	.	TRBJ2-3	CASSTRDRGTDTQYF	TGTGCCAGCAGCACCCGGGACCGAGGCACAGATACGCAGTATTTT
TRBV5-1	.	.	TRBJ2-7	CASRRTDYEQYF	TGCGCCAGCAGGAGGACAGACTACGAGCAGTACTTC
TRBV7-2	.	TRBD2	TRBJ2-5	CASSLKMAGEETQYF	TGTGCCAGCAGCCTAAAAATGGCGGGGGAAGAGACCCAGTACTTC
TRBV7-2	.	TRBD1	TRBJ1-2	CASSLVGQSSYGYTF	TGTGCCAGCAGCTTAGTGGGACAGTCGAGCTATGGCTACACCTTC
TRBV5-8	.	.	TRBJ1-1	CASSLLDGINTEAFF	TGTGCCAGCAGCCTCCTGGACGGAATAAACACTGAAGCTTTCTTT
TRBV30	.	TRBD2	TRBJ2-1	CAWSRTSGQQFF	TGTGCCTGGAGTAGGACTAGCGGCCAGCAGTTCTTC
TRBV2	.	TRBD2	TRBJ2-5	CASSDIGGAKTQYF	TGTGCCAGCAGTGACATCGGGGGGGCTAAGACCCAGTACTTC
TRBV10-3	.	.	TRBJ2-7	CAISESSGSGFPYEQYF	TGTGCCATCAGTGAGTCGTCGGGGTCGGGCTTTCCCTACGAGCAGTACTTC
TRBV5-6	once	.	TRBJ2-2	CASSLVAGANTGELFF	TGTGCCAGCAGCTTGGTGGCGGGGGCTAACACCGGGGAGCTGTTTTTT
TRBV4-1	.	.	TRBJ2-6	CASDPEGSGANVLTF	TGCGCCAGCGACCCAGAAGGGTCCGGGGCCAACGTCCTGACTTTC
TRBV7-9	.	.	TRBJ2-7	CASSLADYEQYF	TGTGCCAGCAGCTTGGCGGATTACGAGCAGTACTTC
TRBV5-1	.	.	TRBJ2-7	CASSSDPHQYYEQYF	TGCGCCAGCAGCTCGGACCCTCACCAATACTACGAGCAGTACTTC
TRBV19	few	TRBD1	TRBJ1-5	CASSIGQVYSNQPQHF	TGTGCCAGTAGTATCGGACAGGTTTATAGCAATCAGCCCCAGCATTTT
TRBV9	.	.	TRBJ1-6	CASSVEGFNSPLHF	TGTGCCAGCAGCGTAGAAGGGTTCAATTCACCCCTCCACTTT
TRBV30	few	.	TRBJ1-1	CAWSRRVSGEAFF	TGTGCCTGGAGTCGCCGGGTTTCAGGGGAAGCTTTCTTT
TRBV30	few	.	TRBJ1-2	CAWSRVRGYTF	TGTGCCTGGAGTAGGGTAAGGGGCTACACCTTC
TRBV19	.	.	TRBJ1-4	CASSISRELANEKLFF	TGTGCCAGTAGTATATCCAGGGAACTCGCTAATGAAAAACTGTTTTTT
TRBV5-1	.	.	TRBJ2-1	CASSPGTAPGGEQFF	TGCGCCAGCAGCCCTGGAACGGCCCCTGGGGGTGAGCAGTTCTTC
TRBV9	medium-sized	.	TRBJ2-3	CASSVVGTYGDTQYF	TGTGCCAGCAGCGTAGTTGGGACTTATGGAGATACGCAGTATTTT
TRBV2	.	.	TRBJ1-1	CASSDEQALRLNTEAFF	TGTGCCAGCAGTGACGAGCAGGCCCTGCGGTTGAACACTGAAGCTTTCTTT
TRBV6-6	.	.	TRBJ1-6	CASSIEGTPYNSPLHF	TGTGCCAGCAGCATCGAGGGGACGCCCTATAATTCACCCCTCCACTTT
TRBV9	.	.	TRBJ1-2	CASSVTDANYGYTF	TGTGCCAGCAGCGTAACAGATGCTAACTATGGCTACACCTTC
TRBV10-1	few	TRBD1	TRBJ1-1	CASSAGTENTEAFF	TGCGCCAGCAGCGCCGGGACAGAGAACACTGAAGCTTTCTTT
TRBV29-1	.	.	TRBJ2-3	CSVAARQGTQYF	TGCAGCGTTGCCGCTAGGCAGGGAACGCAGTATTTT
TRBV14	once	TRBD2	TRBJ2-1	CASSQGGLAGNEQFF	TGTGCCAGCAGCCAAGGAGGACTAGCGGGGAATGAGCAGTTCTTC
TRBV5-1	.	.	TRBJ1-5	CASSFDSHQPQHF	TGCGCCAGCAGCTTCGACAGTCACCAGCCCCAGCATTTT
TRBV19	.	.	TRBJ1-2	CASSPPDGRGIGYTF	TGTGCCAGTAGTCCCCCGGACGGGCGAGGGATTGGCTACACCTTC
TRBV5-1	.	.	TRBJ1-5	CASSLAPTGGEPQHF	TGCGCCAGCAGCTTGGCCCCGACGGGAGGCGAGCCCCAGCATTTT
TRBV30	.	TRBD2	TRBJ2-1	CAWSVTSGGAKEQFF	TGTGCCTGGAGTGTTACTAGCGGGGGGGCCAAGGAGCAGTTCTTC
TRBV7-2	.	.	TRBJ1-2	CASSLLRGEYGYTF	TGTGCCAGCAGCCTCTTGAGGGGAGAGTACGGCTACACCTTC
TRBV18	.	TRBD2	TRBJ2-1	CASSQLAGPYNEQFF	TGTGCCAGCTCACAACTAGCGGGGCCTTACAATGAGCAGTTCTTC
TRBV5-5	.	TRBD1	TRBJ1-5	CASSPTLTGAGQPQHF	TGTGCCAGCAGCCCGACCCTGACAGGGGCGGGTCAGCCCCAGCATTTT
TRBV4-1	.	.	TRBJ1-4	CASSQDRAHSGEKLFF	TGCGCCAGCAGCCAAGATAGGGCACATTCGGGTGAAAAACTGTTTTTT